The 2 T cell receptor beta chains listed next were all sequenced from one sample in a study of blood T cell repertoires in COVID-19 (dated by TCRdb to the early 2020s). The library was generated by the immunoSEQ multiplex PCR assay. This is the immuneACCESS table as TCRdb keeps it, with only in-frame sequences that have V and J called. A part of the clones is gone; compared with another copy, unresolved V genes explain less than half, and the rest is unexplained. The sample profile shows under 250,000 clones; over 75% of them were found once. The top ten constitute approximately 5.1% of the sample. The sample consisted of peripheral blood. These receptors originate from a man in his fifties with COVID-19, enrolled during active disease.

V and J are TRBV18 and TRBJ2-7; tentatively, D is TRBD1 (6 bases). This CDR3 spans 14 amino acids. V was trimmed by 5 bases and J by 0 bases, leaving 11 bases between them. Germline assignment: CDR1 KGHSH and CDR2 LQKENI. CDR3 in amino acids: CASSAGQLSYEQYF. The CDR3 DNA sequence: TGTGCCAGCTCAGCCGGACAGCTCTCCTACGAGCAGTACTTC. Complete variable domain (other parts from reference TRBV18 and TRBJ2-7): NAGVMQNPRHLVRRRGQEARLRCSPMKGHSHVYWYRQLPEEGLKFMVYLQKENIIDESGMPKERFSAEFPKEGPSILRIQQVVRGDSAAYFCASSAGQLSYEQYFGPGTRLTVT.

The chain couples TRBV6-5 to TRBJ2-7; weak D call: TRBD1 (5 bases). Germline CDR1 is MNHEY and CDR2 is SVGAGI. The V end was cut by 2 bases, the J end by 3 bases, with 14 bases between. The CDR3 contains 15 residues. The CDR3 region is CASSYSQGQYYEQYF. As DNA, the CDR3 is TGTGCCAGCAGTTACAGTCAGGGTCAGTACTACGAGCAGTACTTC.